This T cell receptor (beta chain) emerged from a study of T cells in Graves' hyperthyroidism and ophthalmopathy. Study-level results: In the analysis, a 13 V-J model separated ophthalmopathy from stable hyperthyroidism. Among clonotypes expanded in thyroid above 0.001, most were also found in blood.

This clonotype was seen repeatedly, ten times or more. Its antigen is currently unknown. This CDR3 contains 11 residues. Looked up from germline, CDR1 is MDHEN and CDR2 is SYDVKM. V was clipped by 5 bases and J by 1 base, with 3 bases between them. Amplification of TCR beta CDR3 regions used RNA as the template. An initial round of RT-PCR targeting the TCR CDR3 relied on the HTBI primer set. TCRdb ran MiXCR on the multiplex PCR reads and lists one entry per CDR3 protein. The sample records approximately 150,000 distinct CDR3 sequences, roughly 10% being singletons. The blood specimen was taken at initial hyperthyroidism diagnosis, before any ophthalmopathy symptoms.

This receptor was identified in a woman younger than 35 with Graves' hyperthyroidism that later progressed to Graves' ophthalmopathy. The sequenced sample was blood. The rearrangement joins TRBV28 to TRBJ2-7; D is ambiguous. CDR3 protein: CASSESYEQYF. CDR3 coding DNA: TGTGCCAGCAGTGAATCCTACGAGCAGTACTTC. Looking up the rest from reference TRBV28 and TRBJ2-7 gives the full variable domain: DVKVTQSSRYLVKRTGEKVFLECVQDMDHENMFWYRQDPGLGLRLIYFSYDVKMKEKGDIPEGYSVSREKKERFSLILESASTNQTSMYLCASSESYEQYFGPGTRLTVT.